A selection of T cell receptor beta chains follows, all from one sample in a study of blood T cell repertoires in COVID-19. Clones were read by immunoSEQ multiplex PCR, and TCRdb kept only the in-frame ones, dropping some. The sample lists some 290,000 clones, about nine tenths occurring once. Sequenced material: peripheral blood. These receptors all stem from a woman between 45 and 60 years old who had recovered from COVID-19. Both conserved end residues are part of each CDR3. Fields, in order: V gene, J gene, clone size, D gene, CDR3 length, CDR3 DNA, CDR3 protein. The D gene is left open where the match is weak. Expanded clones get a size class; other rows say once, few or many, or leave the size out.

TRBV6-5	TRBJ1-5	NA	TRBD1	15	TGTGCCAGCAGTCGAGGGACAGGGGGCAGTCAGCCCCAGCATTTT	CASSRGTGGSQPQHF
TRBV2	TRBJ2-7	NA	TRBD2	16	TGTGCCAGCAGTGAACGACAAACGGGACTAGCGGGAGAGGGGTTTTTC	CASSERQTGLAGEGFF
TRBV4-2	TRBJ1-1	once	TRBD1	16	TGTGCCAGCAGCCGAGGGGACAGGGGGCGCGACACTGAAGCTTTCTTT	CASSRGDRGRDTEAFF
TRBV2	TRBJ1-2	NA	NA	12	TGTGCCAGCATTCGAACAGGGATAGGCTACACCTTC	CASIRTGIGYTF
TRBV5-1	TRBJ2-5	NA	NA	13	TGCGCCAGCTTCTCGGGGTACCAAGAGACCCAGTACTTC	CASFSGYQETQYF
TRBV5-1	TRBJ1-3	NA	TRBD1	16	TGCGCCAGCAGCCTACAGGGGATCGGCTCTGGAAACACCATATATTTT	CASSLQGIGSGNTIYF
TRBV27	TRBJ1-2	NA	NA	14	TGTGCCAGCAGGGGTGCAGGGATAGGGTATGGCTACACCTTC	CASRGAGIGYGYTF
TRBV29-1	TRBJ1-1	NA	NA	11	TGCAGCGTTGATGCGAAGCCTGAAGCTTTCTTT	CSVDAKPEAFF
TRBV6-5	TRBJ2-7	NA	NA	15	TGTGCCAGCAGTTTTAGCCCCGGGACAAGTCGCGAGCAGTACTTC	CASSFSPGTSREQYF
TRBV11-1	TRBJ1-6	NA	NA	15	TGTGCCAGCAGCTTATCTTCAGGGCGGAATTCACCCCTCCACTTT	CASSLSSGRNSPLHF
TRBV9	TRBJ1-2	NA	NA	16	TGTGCCAGCAGCGTAGCTACGGGGGGGACTAACTATGGCTACACCTTC	CASSVATGGTNYGYTF
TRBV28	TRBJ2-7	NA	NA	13	TGTGCCAGCCGCTGGACAGAATGGGACGAGCAGTACTTC	CASRWTEWDEQYF
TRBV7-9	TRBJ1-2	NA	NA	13	TGTGCCAGCAGCTTAGGGCAGGGGCATGGCTACACCTTC	CASSLGQGHGYTF
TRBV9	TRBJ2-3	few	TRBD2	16	TGTGCCAGCAGCGTAGAGGCGGGGGGCAGCACAGATACGCAGTATTTT	CASSVEAGGSTDTQYF
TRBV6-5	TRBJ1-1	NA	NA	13	TGTGCCAGCACCAGGGCCCCGAACACTGAAGCTTTCTTT	CASTRAPNTEAFF
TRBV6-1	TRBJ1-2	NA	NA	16	TGTGCCAGCAGTGAAGGGGCAGGGATTTGGGACTATGGCTACACCTTC	CASSEGAGIWDYGYTF
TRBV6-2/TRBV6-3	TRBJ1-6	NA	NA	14	TGTGCCAGCAGTTTACAGGGAAGAGATTCACCCCTCCACTTT	CASSLQGRDSPLHF
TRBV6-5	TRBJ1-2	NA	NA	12	TGTGCCAGCAGCTATACAGGGTATGGCTACACCTTC	CASSYTGYGYTF
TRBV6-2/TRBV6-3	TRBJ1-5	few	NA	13	TGTGCCAGCAGTTTATGGGGCGCGCAGCCCCAGCATTTT	CASSLWGAQPQHF
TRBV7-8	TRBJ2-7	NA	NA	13	TGTGCCAGCAGACCGGACATTGACTACGAGCAGTACTTC	CASRPDIDYEQYF
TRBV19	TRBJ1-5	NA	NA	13	TGTGCCTCAGTAGGAGGGTGGAATCAGCCCCAGCATTTT	CASVGGWNQPQHF
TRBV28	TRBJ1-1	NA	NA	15	TGTGCCAGCAGTTTATTGGGGAGAATGAACACTGAAGCTTTCTTT	CASSLLGRMNTEAFF
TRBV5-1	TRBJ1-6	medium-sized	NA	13	TGCGCCAGCAGCGCGACAGATAATTCACCCCTCCACTTT	CASSATDNSPLHF
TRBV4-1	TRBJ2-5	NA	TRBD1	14	TGCGCCAGCAGCAGTAGACAGGGCCAAGAGACCCAGTACTTC	CASSSRQGQETQYF